These T cell receptor beta chains were read from a single sample in a study of shared T cell receptors in the human thymus. Here immunoSEQ multiplex PCR was the method, and the copy in TCRdb shows in-frame clones only, minus some. The data hold roughly 410,000 clones, with 95% observed a single time. Material: thymocytes. These receptor sequences come from a human donor. Both conserved end residues are part of each CDR3. A D gene is named only where the DNA matches it firmly. Clone size is shown for a subset of rows, as once, few, many or a class of expanded clone.

>.|TRBJ2-1|.|TRBV7-2
CASSAAYRTKQFF
TGTGCCAGCAGCGCCGCATACCGGACTAAGCAGTTCTTC
>.|TRBJ1-3|TRBD1|TRBV28
CASSLAGQGVGAIYF
TGTGCCAGCAGTTTAGCGGGACAGGGGGTGGGGGCCATATATTTT
>.|TRBJ2-7|TRBD2|TRBV11-3
CASSLSPTSGGISYEQYF
TGTGCCAGCAGCTTATCCCCTACTAGCGGAGGGATCTCCTACGAGCAGTACTTC
>.|TRBJ1-1|.|TRBV28
CASSTGTEAFF
TGTGCCAGCAGTACCGGGACTGAAGCTTTCTTT
>.|TRBJ1-1|TRBD1|TRBV27
CASSSPPGQGAGTEAFF
TGTGCCAGCAGTTCCCCCCCGGGACAGGGGGCGGGAACTGAAGCTTTCTTT
>.|TRBJ2-7|TRBD2|TRBV7-2
CASSLGGRSYEQYF
TGTGCCAGCAGCTTGGGCGGGAGGTCCTACGAGCAGTACTTC
>.|TRBJ1-5|.|TRBV4-1
CASSLYLDSNQPQHF
TGCGCCAGCAGCCTGTACTTGGATAGCAATCAGCCCCAGCATTTT
>.|TRBJ1-1|TRBD1|TRBV15
CATSRGVGDRGGYTEAFF
TGTGCCACCAGCAGAGGCGTGGGGGACAGGGGAGGATACACTGAAGCTTTCTTT
>.|TRBJ2-3|.|TRBV28
CASRQIQPTGDTQYF
TGTGCCAGCAGGCAAATCCAGCCTACTGGCGATACGCAGTATTTT
>.|TRBJ2-7|.|TRBV15
CATSRSDCYEQYF
TGTGCCACCAGCAGGAGTGACTGTTACGAGCAGTACTTC
>.|TRBJ2-7|.|TRBV30
CAWSVLGQSYEQYF
TGTGCCTGGAGTGTACTCGGGCAGAGTTACGAGCAGTACTTC
>once|TRBJ1-2|.|TRBV29-1
CSVQRWTANNYGYTF
TGCAGCGTTCAACGATGGACAGCCAATAACTATGGCTACACCTTC
>.|TRBJ2-3|.|TRBV29-1
CSVANLSRASTDTQYF
TGCAGCGTTGCAAATCTTTCCAGGGCTAGCACAGATACGCAGTATTTT
>.|TRBJ2-7|TRBD1|TRBV27
CASSFRDSTYEQYF
TGTGCCAGCAGTTTCCGGGACAGCACCTACGAGCAGTACTTC
>.|TRBJ2-3|.|TRBV11-2
CASLESYDTQYF
TGTGCCAGCCTAGAATCATACGATACGCAGTATTTT
>.|TRBJ1-2|.|TRBV19
CASTGTEGYTF
TGTGCCAGTACCGGGACGGAAGGCTACACCTTC
>.|TRBJ2-7|.|TRBV5-4
CASSLRRGRISYEQYF
TGTGCCAGCAGCTTGCGCCGTGGCAGAATCTCCTACGAGCAGTACTTC
>.|TRBJ2-7|TRBD1|TRBV28
CASEMTGGSYEQYF
TGTGCCAGTGAGATGACAGGGGGATCCTACGAGCAGTACTTC
>.|TRBJ2-3|.|TRBV28
CASAGTFTDTQYF
TGTGCCAGCGCAGGTACTTTTACAGATACGCAGTATTTT
>.|TRBJ1-1|.|TRBV19
CASSPEATEAFF
TGTGCCAGTAGTCCCGAAGCCACTGAAGCTTTCTTT
>.|TRBJ2-2|TRBD1|TRBV19
CASSIRQGAKANTGELFF
TGTGCCAGTAGTATCCGTCAGGGGGCAAAAGCGAACACCGGGGAGCTGTTTTTT
>.|TRBJ1-6|.|TRBV5-1
CASSLASRERLHF
TGCGCCAGCAGCTTGGCCTCCCGGGAACGCCTCCACTTT
>once|TRBJ2-7|.|TRBV7-9
CASSLGRVNEQYF
TGTGCCAGCAGCCTGGGGAGAGTCAACGAGCAGTACTTC
>.|TRBJ2-7|.|TRBV6-5
CASRKTGFQQYF
TGTGCCAGCAGGAAAACAGGGTTCCAGCAGTACTTC
>once|TRBJ1-2|.|TRBV9
CASSPRGQPPGYGYTF
TGTGCCAGCAGCCCCCGAGGACAACCCCCGGGCTATGGCTACACCTTC
>.|TRBJ2-1|.|TRBV28
CASSFEDIEKANNEQFF
TGTGCCAGCAGTTTTGAGGACATCGAAAAAGCAAACAATGAGCAGTTCTTC
>.|TRBJ2-7|TRBD2|TRBV2
CASSEVLAGGPWPYEQYF
TGTGCCAGCAGTGAAGTTCTAGCGGGAGGGCCATGGCCCTACGAGCAGTACTTC
>.|TRBJ2-3|.|TRBV7-8
CASSLVGTGTDTQYF
TGTGCCAGCAGCTTAGTGGGGACTGGAACAGATACGCAGTATTTT
>.|TRBJ1-3|.|TRBV4-2
CASSQEPSGNTIYF
TGTGCCAGCAGCCAAGAGCCCTCTGGAAACACCATATATTTT
>few|TRBJ1-2|.|TRBV14
CASSQGGRANYGYTF
TGTGCCAGCAGCCAAGGGGGCAGGGCTAACTATGGCTACACCTTC
>.|TRBJ1-1|TRBD1|TRBV6-6
CASSSDRAQNTEAFF
TGTGCCAGCAGTTCGGACAGGGCACAGAACACTGAAGCTTTCTTT
>.|TRBJ1-2|.|TRBV28
CASNFPGSQAGYTF
TGTGCCAGCAATTTCCCGGGGAGTCAGGCTGGCTACACCTTC
>.|TRBJ2-1|.|TRBV9
CASSGNGVPIDNEQFF
TGTGCCAGCAGCGGGAACGGGGTCCCCATAGACAATGAGCAGTTCTTC
>.|TRBJ1-1|.|TRBV15
CATSREQVGTTEAFF
TGTGCCACCAGCAGAGAACAAGTTGGAACCACTGAAGCTTTCTTT
>.|TRBJ2-1|TRBD1|TRBV9
CASRPPGGEQFF
TGTGCCAGCAGACCCCCAGGGGGTGAGCAGTTCTTC
>.|TRBJ2-7|.|TRBV28
CASSPIGNGPYEQYF
TGTGCCAGCAGTCCAATCGGCAACGGTCCTTACGAGCAGTACTTC
>.|TRBJ1-1|.|TRBV4-3
CASSQETPQMNTEAFF
TGCGCCAGCAGTCAAGAAACACCCCAGATGAACACTGAAGCTTTCTTT
>once|TRBJ2-1|TRBD2|TRBV5-4
CASSLAGGPGDEQFF
TGTGCCAGCAGCTTAGCGGGAGGGCCAGGCGATGAGCAGTTCTTC
>.|TRBJ2-5|TRBD2|TRBV2
CASSEASSGSYGETQYF
TGTGCCAGCAGTGAAGCGTCAAGCGGGAGTTACGGGGAGACCCAGTACTTC
>.|TRBJ1-5|TRBD1|TRBV7-2
CASSPNQTGVSDQPQHF
TGTGCCAGCAGCCCCAACCAAACAGGGGTGAGCGATCAGCCCCAGCATTTT
>.|TRBJ2-7|.|TRBV11-2
CASSLMSFSYEQYF
TGTGCCAGCAGCTTGATGTCTTTCTCCTACGAGCAGTACTTC
>.|TRBJ1-1|.|TRBV28
CASSLSAGAYRGEAFF
TGTGCCAGCAGTTTATCGGCAGGGGCGTACCGGGGTGAAGCTTTCTTT
>.|TRBJ2-7|TRBD1|TRBV5-8
CASATGGEQYF
TGTGCCAGCGCAACAGGGGGCGAGCAGTACTTC
>.|TRBJ2-5|.|TRBV10-3
CAIREAGPTQYF
TGTGCCATCAGGGAAGCGGGCCCCACCCAGTACTTC
>.|TRBJ1-4|.|TRBV28
CASSFRAGANEKLFF
TGTGCCAGCAGTTTTAGGGCGGGGGCTAATGAAAAACTGTTTTTT
>.|TRBJ2-5|.|TRBV11-2
CASSLGPGGVETQYF
TGTGCCAGCAGCTTAGGGCCGGGCGGTGTGGAGACCCAGTACTTC
>.|TRBJ1-2|.|TRBV30
CAWSPGGLSGYTF
TGTGCCTGGAGTCCTGGGGGGTTATCTGGCTACACCTTC
>.|TRBJ1-5|.|TRBV15
CATSDKLIGGASIQPQHF
TGTGCCACCAGCGACAAATTAATAGGGGGGGCGAGTATTCAGCCCCAGCATTTT
>.|TRBJ2-2|TRBD1|TRBV4-1
CASSQRNQGGRGRAGELFF
TGCGCCAGCAGCCAAAGAAATCAAGGCGGTAGGGGGCGAGCCGGGGAGCTGTTTTTT
>.|TRBJ2-1|.|TRBV19
CASSMKTHYNEQFF
TGTGCCAGTAGTATGAAGACTCACTACAATGAGCAGTTCTTC
>.|TRBJ1-1|.|TRBV12-1
CASSFARRPEAFF
TGTGCCAGCAGCTTTGCGCGGCGGCCAGAAGCTTTCTTT